This T cell receptor (beta chain) is from a study of beta chain features in type 1 diabetes. Findings and limits, study-wide: VDJ junctions in type 1 diabetes patients carried more deletions and fewer insertions. People with Type 1 diabetes carried modestly yet significantly shorter TCRB CDR3s in all four CD4+ subsets. High TCR expression in some cells could lead to their over-representation in cDNA sequencing. Whether HLA type influences TCRB rearrangement remained unresolved here.

This clone was detected a few times. Antigen: not known. Germline-derived CDR1 and CDR2 are SGHNT and YYREEE (reference sequence). Trimming cost V 0 bases and J 4 bases; bases outside gene matches: 10. The CDR3 spans 16 residues. Every isolated RNA sample was fully reverse transcribed, so sequencing captured expressed TCRB transcripts. Approximately 3.6 million reads, on average, came from each naive, central memory and regulatory T cell sample. Only in-frame clones appear in the TCRdb table, and some are missing; sequencing was by immunoSEQ multiplex PCR. This sample yields under 300,000 clones, of which about 20% are seen a single time; less than 0.035% belongs to the top ten.

The source material was naive CD4+ T cells from blood. The clonotype originates from a middle-aged woman with type 1 diabetes. This sequence joins TRBV5-4 and TRBJ2-7; 7 nucleotides line up with TRBD1. In DNA, the CDR3 is TGTGCCAGCAGCTTGGCCCCCGGGACAGACCTGTACGAGCAGTACTTC. Translated: CASSLAPGTDLYEQYF. The whole variable domain, remainder taken from reference TRBV5-4 and TRBJ2-7, is ETGVTQSPTHLIKTRGQQVTLRCSSQSGHNTVSWYQQALGQGPQFIFQYYREEENGRGNFPPRFSGLQFPNYSSELNVNALELDDSALYLCASSLAPGTDLYEQYFGPGTRLTVT.